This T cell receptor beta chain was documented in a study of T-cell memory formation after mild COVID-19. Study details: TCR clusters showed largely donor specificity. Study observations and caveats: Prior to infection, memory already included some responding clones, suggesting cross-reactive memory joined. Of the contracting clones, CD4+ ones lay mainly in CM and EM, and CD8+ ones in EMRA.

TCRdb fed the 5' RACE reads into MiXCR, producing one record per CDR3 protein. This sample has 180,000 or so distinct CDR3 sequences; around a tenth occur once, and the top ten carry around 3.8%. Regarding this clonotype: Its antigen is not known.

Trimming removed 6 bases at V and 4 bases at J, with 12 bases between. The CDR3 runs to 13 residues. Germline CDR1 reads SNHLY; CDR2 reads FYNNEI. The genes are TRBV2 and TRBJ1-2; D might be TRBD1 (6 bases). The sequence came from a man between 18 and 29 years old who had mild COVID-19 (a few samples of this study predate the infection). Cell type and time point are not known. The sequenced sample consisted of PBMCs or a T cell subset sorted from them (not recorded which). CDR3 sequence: CASRGAPGYGYTF. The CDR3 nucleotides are TGTGCCAGCAGGGGGGCCCCGGGCTATGGCTACACCTTC.